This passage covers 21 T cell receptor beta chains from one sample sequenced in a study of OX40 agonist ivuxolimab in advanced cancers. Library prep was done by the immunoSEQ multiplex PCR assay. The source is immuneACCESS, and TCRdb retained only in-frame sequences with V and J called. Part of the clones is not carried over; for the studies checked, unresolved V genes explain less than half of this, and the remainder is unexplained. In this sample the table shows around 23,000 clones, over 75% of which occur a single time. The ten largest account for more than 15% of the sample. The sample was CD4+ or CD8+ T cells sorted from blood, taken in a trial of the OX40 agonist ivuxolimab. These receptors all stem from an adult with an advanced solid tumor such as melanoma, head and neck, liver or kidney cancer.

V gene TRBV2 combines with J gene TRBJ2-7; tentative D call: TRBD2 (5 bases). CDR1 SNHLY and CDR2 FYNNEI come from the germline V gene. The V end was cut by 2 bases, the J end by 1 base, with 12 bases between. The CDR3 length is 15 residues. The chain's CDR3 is CASSEFLSGSYEQYF. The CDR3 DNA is TGTGCCAGCAGTGAATTTCTCTCGGGGTCCTACGAGCAGTACTTC. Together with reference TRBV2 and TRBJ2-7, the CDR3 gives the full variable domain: EPEVTQTPSHQVTQMGQEVILRCVPISNHLYFYWYRQILGQKVEFLVSFYNNEISEKSEIFDDQFSVERPDGSNFTLKIRSTKLEDSAMYFCASSEFLSGSYEQYFGPGTRLTVT.

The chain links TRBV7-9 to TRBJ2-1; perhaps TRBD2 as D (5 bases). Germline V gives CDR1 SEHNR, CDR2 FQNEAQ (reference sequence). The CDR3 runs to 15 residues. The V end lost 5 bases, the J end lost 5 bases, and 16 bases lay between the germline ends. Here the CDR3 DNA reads TGTGCCAGCAGCCCCCAAGGACTTAGAGACAATGAGCAGTTCTTC. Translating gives CASSPQGLRDNEQFF.

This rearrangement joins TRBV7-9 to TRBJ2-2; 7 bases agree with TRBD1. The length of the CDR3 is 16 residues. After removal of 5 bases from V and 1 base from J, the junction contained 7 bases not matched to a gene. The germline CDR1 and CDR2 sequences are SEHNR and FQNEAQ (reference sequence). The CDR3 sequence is CASSETRTGNTGELFF. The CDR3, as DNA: TGTGCCAGCAGCGAGACCCGGACAGGGAACACCGGGGAGCTGTTTTTT. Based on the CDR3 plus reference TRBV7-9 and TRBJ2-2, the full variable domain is DTGVSQNPRHKITKRGQNVTFRCDPISEHNRLYWYRQTLGQGPEFLTYFQNEAQLEKSRLLSDRFSAERPKGSFSTLEIQRTEQGDSAMYLCASSETRTGNTGELFFGEGSRLTVL.

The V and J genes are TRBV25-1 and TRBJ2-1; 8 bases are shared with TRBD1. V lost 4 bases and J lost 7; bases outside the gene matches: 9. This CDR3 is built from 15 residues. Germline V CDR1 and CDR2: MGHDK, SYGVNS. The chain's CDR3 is CASSVRQGLLNEQFF. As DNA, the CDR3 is TGTGCCAGCAGTGTGAGACAGGGGCTCCTTAATGAGCAGTTCTTC.

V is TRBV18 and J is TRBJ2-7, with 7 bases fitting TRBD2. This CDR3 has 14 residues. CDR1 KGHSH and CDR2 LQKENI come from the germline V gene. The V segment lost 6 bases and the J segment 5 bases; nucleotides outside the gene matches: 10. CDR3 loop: CASSDNRGDDEQYF. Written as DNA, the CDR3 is TGTGCCAGCTCCGATAACCGGGGGGACGACGAGCAGTACTTC.

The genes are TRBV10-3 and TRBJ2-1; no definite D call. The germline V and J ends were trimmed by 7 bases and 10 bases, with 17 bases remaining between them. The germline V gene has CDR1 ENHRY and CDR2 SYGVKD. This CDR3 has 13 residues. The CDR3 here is CAITQDGLGEQFF. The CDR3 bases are TGTGCCATCACCCAGGACGGGCTTGGAGAGCAGTTCTTC.

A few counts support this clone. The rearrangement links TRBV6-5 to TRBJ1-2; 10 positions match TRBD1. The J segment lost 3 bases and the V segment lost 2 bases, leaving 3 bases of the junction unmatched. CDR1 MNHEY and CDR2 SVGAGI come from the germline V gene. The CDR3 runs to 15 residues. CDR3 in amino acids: CASSYGGQGYYGYTF. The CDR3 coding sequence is TGTGCCAGCAGTTACGGGGGACAGGGGTACTATGGCTACACCTTC.

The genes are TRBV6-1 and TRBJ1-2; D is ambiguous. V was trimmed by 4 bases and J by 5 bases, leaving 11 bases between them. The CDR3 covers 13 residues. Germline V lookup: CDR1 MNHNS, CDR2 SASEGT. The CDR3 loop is CASSGSESYGYTF. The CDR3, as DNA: TGTGCCAGCAGTGGGTCAGAATCTTATGGCTACACCTTC.

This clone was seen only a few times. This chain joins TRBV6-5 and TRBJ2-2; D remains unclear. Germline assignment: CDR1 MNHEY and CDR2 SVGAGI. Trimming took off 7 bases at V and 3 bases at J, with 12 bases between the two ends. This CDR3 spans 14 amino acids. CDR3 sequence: CASTPWGHTGELFF. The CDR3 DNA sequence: TGTGCCAGCACCCCTTGGGGTCACACCGGGGAGCTGTTTTTT.

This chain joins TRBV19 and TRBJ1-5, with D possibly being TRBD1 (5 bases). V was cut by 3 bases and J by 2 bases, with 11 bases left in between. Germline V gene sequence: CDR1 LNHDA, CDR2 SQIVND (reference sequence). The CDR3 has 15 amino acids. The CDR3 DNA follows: TGTGCCAGTAGTATCCCAGGGTGGGGCAATCAGCCCCAGCATTTT. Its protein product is CASSIPGWGNQPQHF.

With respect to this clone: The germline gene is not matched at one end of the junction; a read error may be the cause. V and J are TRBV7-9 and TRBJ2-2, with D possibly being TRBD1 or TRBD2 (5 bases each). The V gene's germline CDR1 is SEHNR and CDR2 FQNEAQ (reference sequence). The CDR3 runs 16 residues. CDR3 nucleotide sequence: TGTGCCAGCAGCTTAGGCGTCAGGGCGAACACCGGGAAGCTGTTTTTT. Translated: CASSLGVRANTGKLFF. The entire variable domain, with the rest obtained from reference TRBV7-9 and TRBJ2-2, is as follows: DTGVSQNPRHKITKRGQNVTFRCDPISEHNRLYWYRQTLGQGPEFLTYFQNEAQLEKSRLLSDRFSAERPKGSFSTLEIQRTEQGDSAMYLCASSLGVRANTGKLFFGEGSRLTVL.

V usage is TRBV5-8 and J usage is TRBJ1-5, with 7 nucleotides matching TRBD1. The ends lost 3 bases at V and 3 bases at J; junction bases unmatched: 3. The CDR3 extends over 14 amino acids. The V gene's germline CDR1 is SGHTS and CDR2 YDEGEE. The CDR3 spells CASSYGTDNQPQHF. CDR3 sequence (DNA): TGTGCCAGCAGCTATGGGACAGACAATCAGCCCCAGCATTTT.

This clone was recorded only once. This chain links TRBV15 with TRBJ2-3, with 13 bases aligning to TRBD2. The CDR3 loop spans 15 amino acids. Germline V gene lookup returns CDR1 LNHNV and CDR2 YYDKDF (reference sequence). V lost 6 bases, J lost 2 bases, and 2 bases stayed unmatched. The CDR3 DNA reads TGTGCCACCAGTGGACTAGCGGGGGACACAGATACGCAGTATTTT. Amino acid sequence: CATSGLAGDTDTQYF.

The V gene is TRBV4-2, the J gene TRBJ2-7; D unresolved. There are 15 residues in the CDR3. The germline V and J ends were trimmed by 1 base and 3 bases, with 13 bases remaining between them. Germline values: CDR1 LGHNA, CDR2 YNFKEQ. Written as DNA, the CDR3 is TGTGCCAGCAGCCAAGTTCCCGCGGATCGCTACGAGCAGTACTTC. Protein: CASSQVPADRYEQYF.

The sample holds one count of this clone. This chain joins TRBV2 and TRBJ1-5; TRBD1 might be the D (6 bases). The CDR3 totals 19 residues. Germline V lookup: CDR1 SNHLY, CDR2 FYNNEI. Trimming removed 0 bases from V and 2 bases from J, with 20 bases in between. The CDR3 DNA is TGTGCCAGCAGTGAAGCGCCAGGGGAGACCCATAGCGGCAATCAGCCCCAGCATTTT. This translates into CASSEAPGETHSGNQPQHF.

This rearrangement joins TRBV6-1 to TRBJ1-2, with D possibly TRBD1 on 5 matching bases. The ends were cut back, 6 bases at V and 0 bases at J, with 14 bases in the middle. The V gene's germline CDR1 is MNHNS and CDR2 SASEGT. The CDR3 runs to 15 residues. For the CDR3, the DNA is TGTGCCAGCAGCCACAGGAGGAGTGCTAACTATGGCTACACCTTC. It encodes CASSHRRSANYGYTF.

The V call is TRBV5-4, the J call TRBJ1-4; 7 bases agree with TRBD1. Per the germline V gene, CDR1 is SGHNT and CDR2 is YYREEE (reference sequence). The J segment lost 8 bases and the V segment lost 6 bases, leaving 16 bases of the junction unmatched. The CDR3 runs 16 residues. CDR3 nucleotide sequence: TGTGCCAGCACCCAGGGGGGGGCAGCTTTCGGGGAAAAACTGTTTTTT. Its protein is CASTQGGAAFGEKLFF. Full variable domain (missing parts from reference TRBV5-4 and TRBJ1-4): ETGVTQSPTHLIKTRGQQVTLRCSSQSGHNTVSWYQQALGQGPQFIFQYYREEENGRGNFPPRFSGLQFPNYSSELNVNALELDDSALYLCASTQGGAAFGEKLFFGSGTQLSVL.

The CDR3 bases are TGTGCCAGCAGTTTATTGGCCGGAGAGACCCAGTACTTC. Translating it yields CASSLLAGETQYF. The rearrangement joins TRBV27 to TRBJ2-5; D is undetermined. With 1 base removed from V and 4 bases from J, the gap between germline ends came to 7 bases. Germline V lookup: CDR1 MNHEY, CDR2 SMNVEV (reference sequence). The CDR3 covers 13 residues.

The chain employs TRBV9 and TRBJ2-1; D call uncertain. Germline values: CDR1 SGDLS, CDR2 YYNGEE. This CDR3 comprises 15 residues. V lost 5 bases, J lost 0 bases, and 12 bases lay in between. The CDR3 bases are TGTGCCAGCAGTTTAGGGTTTAGCTCCTACAATGAGCAGTTCTTC. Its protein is CASSLGFSSYNEQFF.

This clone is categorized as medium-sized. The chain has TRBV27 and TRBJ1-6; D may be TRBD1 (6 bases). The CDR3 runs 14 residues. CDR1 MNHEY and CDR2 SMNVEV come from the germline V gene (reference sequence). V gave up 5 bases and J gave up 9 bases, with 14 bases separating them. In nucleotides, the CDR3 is TGTGCCAGCAGTGTTGGCCAGGGGACTTCACCCCTCCACTTT. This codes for CASSVGQGTSPLHF.

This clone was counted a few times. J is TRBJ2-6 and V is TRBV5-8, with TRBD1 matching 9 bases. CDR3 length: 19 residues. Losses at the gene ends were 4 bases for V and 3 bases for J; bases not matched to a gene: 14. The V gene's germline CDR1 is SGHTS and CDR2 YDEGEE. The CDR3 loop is CASSPAGWTGVVGANVLTF. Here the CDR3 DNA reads TGTGCCAGCAGCCCCGCGGGATGGACAGGGGTAGTTGGGGCCAACGTCCTGACTTTC.